The 8 T cell receptor beta chains in this list originate from one sample, sequenced in a study of blood T cell repertoires in COVID-19. Repertoires were generated with immunoSEQ multiplex PCR, while TCRdb's copy carries only in-frame clones and drops some. The table has tens of thousands of clones, 70% to 80% seen once; the top ten hold less than 60%. The sample was peripheral blood. The receptors were gathered from a human donor in a cohort sampled during active COVID-19.

On this clone: This clone may be a read error of a much larger clone one base away. This chain uses TRBV19 with TRBJ2-1; TRBD2 matches 8 bases. J gave up 8 bases and V 4 bases, and 19 bases lay outside the gene matches. This CDR3 is built from 18 residues. The germline V gene has CDR1 LNHDA and CDR2 SQIVND (reference sequence). The DNA of the CDR3 is TGTGCCAGTAGTAACAAGGGATCTTTTAGCGGGAAGGTTCATGAGCAGTTCTTC. The encoded protein is CASSNKGSFSGKVHEQFF. Full variable domain (rest looked up from reference TRBV19 and TRBJ2-1): DGGITQSPKYLFRKEGQNVTLSCEQNLNHDAMYWYRQDPGQGLRLIYYSQIVNDFQKGDIAEGYSVSREKKESFPLTVTSAQKNPTAFYLCASSNKGSFSGKVHEQFFGPGTRLTVL.

V and J are TRBV5-4 and TRBJ1-2; D is unresolved. The CDR3 covers 13 residues. The germline V and J ends were trimmed by 0 bases and 4 bases, with 7 bases remaining between them. Per the germline V gene, CDR1 is SGHNT and CDR2 is YYREEE (reference sequence). In nucleotides, the CDR3 is TGTGCCAGCAGCTTGGGCAGTTCCTATGGCTACACCTTC. It yields the protein CASSLGSSYGYTF.

CDR3 sequence reads: CASSSGGYQPQHF. Written as DNA, the CDR3 is TGTGCCAGCAGTAGTGGAGGGTATCAGCCCCAGCATTTT. This chain connects TRBV2 to TRBJ1-5; the D is unclear. This CDR3 contains 13 residues. Germline CDR1 is SNHLY and CDR2 is FYNNEI. Trimming removed 5 bases at V and 5 bases at J, with 10 bases between.

V gene TRBV20-1 combines with J gene TRBJ2-7, with 13 bases lining up with TRBD2. Germline trimming cut 5 bases from V and 12 bases from J; bases unmatched to any gene: 4. This CDR3 spans 11 amino acids. Looked up from germline, CDR1 is DFQATT and CDR2 is SNEGSKA (reference sequence). The CDR3 region is CSAGLAGERYF. CDR3 in DNA: TGCAGTGCTGGACTAGCGGGAGAGAGGTACTTC.

The chain couples TRBV28 to TRBJ2-7, with D possibly matching TRBD1 (6 bases). CDR1 MDHEN and CDR2 SYDVKM come from the germline V gene. This CDR3 region has 14 residues. Trimming pared 2 bases from V and 6 bases from J, leaving 14 bases between. The CDR3 reads CASSLGQWVGEQYF. The CDR3, as DNA: TGTGCCAGCAGTTTAGGACAGTGGGTGGGCGAGCAGTACTTC.

The chain joins TRBV25-1 to TRBJ1-6; tentatively, D is TRBD1 (5 bases). The CDR3 runs to 14 residues. Germline assignment: CDR1 MGHDK and CDR2 SYGVNS. V was cut by 7 bases and J by 9 bases, with 16 bases left in between. Here the CDR3 DNA reads TGTGCCAGCAAGATGGACATTGTCGGTTCACCCCTCCACTTT. This sequence encodes CASKMDIVGSPLHF.

The CDR3 sequence is CATSGFRETGELFF. Written as DNA, the CDR3 is TGTGCCACCAGCGGGTTCAGGGAAACCGGGGAGCTGTTTTTT. The rearrangement uses TRBV15 and TRBJ2-2, with D perhaps TRBD1 (5 bases). The CDR3 consists of 14 residues. The V gene lost 5 bases and the J gene lost 5 bases, with 12 bases spanning the gap. CDR1 and CDR2 (germline): LNHNV, YYDKDF (reference sequence).

There are a few counts of this clone. The chain carries TRBV24-1 and TRBJ1-5; maybe TRBD1 (5 bases). Trimming left V 3 bases short and J 0 bases short, with 14 bases between. The germline V gene encodes CDR1 KGHDR and CDR2 SFDVKD. This CDR3 has 17 amino acids. CDR3: CATSDLPGVYSNQPQHF. The CDR3 region has the DNA TGTGCCACCAGTGATCTCCCGGGGGTTTATAGCAATCAGCCCCAGCATTTT.